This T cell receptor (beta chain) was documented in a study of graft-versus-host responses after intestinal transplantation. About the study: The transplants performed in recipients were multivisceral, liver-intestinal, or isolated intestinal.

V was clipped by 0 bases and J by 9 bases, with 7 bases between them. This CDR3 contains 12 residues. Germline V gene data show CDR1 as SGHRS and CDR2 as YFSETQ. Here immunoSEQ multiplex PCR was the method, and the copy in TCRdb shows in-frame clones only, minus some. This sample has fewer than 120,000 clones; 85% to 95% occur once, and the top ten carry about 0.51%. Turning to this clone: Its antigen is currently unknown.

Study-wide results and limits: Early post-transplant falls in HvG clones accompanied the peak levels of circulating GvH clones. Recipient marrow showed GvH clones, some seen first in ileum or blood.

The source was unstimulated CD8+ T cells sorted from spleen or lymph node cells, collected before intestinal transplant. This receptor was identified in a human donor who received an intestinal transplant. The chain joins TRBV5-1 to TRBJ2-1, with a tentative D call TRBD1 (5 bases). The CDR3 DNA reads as TGCGCCAGCAGCTTGGAAGGGGTTGAGCAGTTCTTC. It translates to CASSLEGVEQFF.